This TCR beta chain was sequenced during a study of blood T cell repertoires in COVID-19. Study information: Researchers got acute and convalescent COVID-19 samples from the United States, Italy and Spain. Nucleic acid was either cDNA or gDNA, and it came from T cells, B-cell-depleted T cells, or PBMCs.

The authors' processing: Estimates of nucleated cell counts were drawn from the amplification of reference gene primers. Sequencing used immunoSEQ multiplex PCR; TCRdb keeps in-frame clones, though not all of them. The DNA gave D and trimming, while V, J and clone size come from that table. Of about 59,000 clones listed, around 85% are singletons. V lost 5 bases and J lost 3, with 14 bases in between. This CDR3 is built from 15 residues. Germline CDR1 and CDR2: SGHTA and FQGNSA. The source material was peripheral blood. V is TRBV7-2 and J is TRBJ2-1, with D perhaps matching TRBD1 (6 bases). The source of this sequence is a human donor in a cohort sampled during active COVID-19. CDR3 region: CASSPRGGRYNEQFF. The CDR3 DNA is TGTGCCAGCAGCCCCCGTGGGGGCCGCTACAATGAGCAGTTCTTC.